Listed here are 26 T cell receptor beta chains from one sample, sequenced in a study of control samples from healthy donors and cancer patients. Profiled with immunoSEQ multiplex PCR; TCRdb holds only in-frame clones, not every one. Of over 85,000 clones in the sample, roughly 80% were seen once. Sequenced: PBMCs. All receptors derive from a man between 65 and 80 years old with lung cancer.

In the case of this clone: This sample includes further DNA sequences coding for the same CDR3. The genes are TRBV18 and TRBJ1-4; no reliable D call. Trimming stripped 6 bases from V and 3 bases from J, with 8 bases between. Germline-derived CDR1 and CDR2 are KGHSH and LQKENI. This CDR3 comprises 13 residues. The CDR3 here is CASSRGANEKLFF. The CDR3 region has the DNA TGTGCCAGCTCTCGCGGGGCTAATGAAAAACTGTTTTTT.

J is TRBJ1-3 and V is TRBV3-1 (or the pseudogene TRBV3-2); D is possibly TRBD1 (5 bases). The CDR3 is 15 amino acids. Trimming pared 1 base from V and 4 bases from J, leaving 11 bases between. CDR1 LGHDT and CDR2 YNNKEL come from the germline V gene (reference sequence). The CDR3 region is CASSQGWGTGNTIYF. CDR3 DNA sequence: TGTGCCAGCAGCCAAGGCTGGGGGACCGGAAACACCATATATTTT.

The rearrangement joins TRBV7-3 to TRBJ2-7; maybe TRBD2 (5 bases). The length of the CDR3 is 14 residues. The germline CDR1 and CDR2 sequences are SGHTA and FQGTGA. V was cut by 11 bases and J by 2 bases, with 19 bases left in between. The DNA of the CDR3 is TGTGCCGGTCCCCTAAATGAGGGCCCCTACGAGCAGTACTTC. As protein: CAGPLNEGPYEQYF.

The chain is built from TRBV27 and TRBJ2-3; no definite D call. From germline, CDR1 is MNHEY and CDR2 SMNVEV (reference sequence). The CDR3 runs 16 residues. Between the trimmed V and J ends, which lost 6 bases and 4 bases, there was a span of 20 bases. CDR3 in amino acids: CASRPLVSAVPDTQYF. The DNA for the CDR3 is TGTGCCAGCAGACCCTTGGTGAGTGCGGTACCAGATACGCAGTATTTT.

This clone was seen just once. The chain carries TRBV4-3 and TRBJ2-7; D is unclear. CDR3 length: 15 residues. Germline CDR1 LGHNA, CDR2 YSLEER. The ends were cut back, 0 bases at V and 0 bases at J, with 9 bases in the middle. The CDR3 bases are TGCGCCAGCAGCCAAGATGCGGCTAGCTCCTACGAGCAGTACTTC. Translation: CASSQDAASSYEQYF.

This sequence joins TRBV12-5 and TRBJ2-7, with D perhaps matching TRBD1 (6 bases). The CDR3 loop spans 16 amino acids. V lost 2 bases, J lost 2 bases, and 16 bases lay in between. Germline V gives CDR1 LGHNT, CDR2 FRNRAP. The CDR3 coding sequence is TGTGCTAGTGGTTTGCCCAGGGGCTCCTCGGCCTACGAGCAGTACTTC. The encoded protein is CASGLPRGSSAYEQYF. Together with reference TRBV12-5 and TRBJ2-7, the CDR3 gives the full variable domain: DARVTQTPRHKVTEMGQEVTMRCQPILGHNTVFWYRQTMMQGLELLAYFRNRAPLDDSGMPKDRFSAEMPDATLATLKIQPSEPRDSAVYFCASGLPRGSSAYEQYFGPGTRLTVT.

The chain employs TRBV19 and TRBJ2-2, with TRBD1 identical over 10 bases. Germline CDR1 reads LNHDA; CDR2 reads SQIVND (reference sequence). Unmatched junction bases numbered 6, after V lost 6 bases and J lost 5 bases. CDR3 length: 15 amino acids. This chain's CDR3 is CASRVRQGATGELFF. In nucleotides, the CDR3 is TGTGCCAGTAGGGTTAGACAGGGGGCTACCGGGGAGCTGTTTTTT.

The rearrangement uses TRBV3-1 (or the pseudogene TRBV3-2) and TRBJ2-4, with D uncertain. The CDR3 loop spans 16 amino acids. Trimming shortened V by 0 bases and J by 0 bases, and 9 bases separated the two germline ends. Per the germline V gene, CDR1 is LGHDT and CDR2 is YNNKEL (reference sequence). CDR3 residues: CASSQDAVAAKNIQYF. DNA of the CDR3: TGTGCCAGCAGCCAAGACGCGGTTGCAGCCAAAAACATTCAGTACTTC.

The chain recombines TRBV3-1 (or the pseudogene TRBV3-2) with TRBJ2-3; D not certain. The CDR3 contains 13 residues. The V gene's germline CDR1 is LGHDT and CDR2 YNNKEL (reference sequence). The ends were cut back, 3 bases at V and 0 bases at J, with 4 bases in the middle. The CDR3 sequence: CASSQVSTDTQYF. The CDR3 nucleotides are TGTGCCAGCAGCCAGGTTAGCACAGATACGCAGTATTTT.

This chain connects TRBV3-1 (or the pseudogene TRBV3-2) to TRBJ2-1, with a tentative D call TRBD1 (6 bases). The V end lost 0 bases, the J end lost 2 bases, and 20 bases lay between the germline ends. This CDR3 spans 19 amino acids. Germline loops: CDR1 LGHDT, CDR2 YNNKEL (reference sequence). The CDR3 coding sequence is TGTGCCAGCAGCCAAGATCCTGTCAAGCAGGGGATCCCCTACAATGAGCAGTTCTTC. It codes for CASSQDPVKQGIPYNEQFF.

The rearrangement uses TRBV29-1 and TRBJ1-2, with D unclear. Trimming left V 4 bases short and J 0 bases short, with 12 bases between. The CDR3 is made up of 14 amino acids. Germline assignment: CDR1 SQVTM and CDR2 ANQGSEA. Here the CDR3 reads CSVGEALTNYGYTF. DNA for the CDR3: TGCAGCGTTGGGGAGGCCTTAACTAACTATGGCTACACCTTC.

This sequence joins TRBV2 and TRBJ2-7, with a possible D match to TRBD2 (7 bases). Germline-derived CDR1 and CDR2 are SNHLY and FYNNEI. The V and J ends lost 3 bases and 6 bases respectively, with 9 bases between them. There are 12 residues in the CDR3. For the CDR3, the DNA is TGTGCCAGCAGTGAGGGAGGGGGCGAGCAGTACTTC. It encodes CASSEGGGEQYF. The full variable domain, with the rest looked up from reference TRBV2 and TRBJ2-7, is EPEVTQTPSHQVTQMGQEVILRCVPISNHLYFYWYRQILGQKVEFLVSFYNNEISEKSEIFDDQFSVERPDGSNFTLKIRSTKLEDSAMYFCASSEGGGEQYFGPGTRLTVT.

The CDR3 DNA reads as TGTGCCAGCAGTTCGGTGGGCACTGAAGCTTTCTTT. Translating gives CASSSVGTEAFF. The chain carries TRBV6-2 or TRBV6-3 and TRBJ1-1; D call uncertain. Trimming shortened V by 4 bases and J by 4 bases, and 7 bases separated the two germline ends. The CDR3 has 12 amino acids. Germline lookup yields CDR1 MNHEY and CDR2 SVGEGT.

The chain combines TRBV9 with TRBJ1-1; D ambiguous. Germline V gives CDR1 SGDLS, CDR2 YYNGEE. V lost 3 bases and J lost 8, with 8 bases in between. This CDR3 has 11 amino acids. This chain's CDR3 is CASSEGLEAFF. CDR3 bases: TGTGCCAGCAGCGAAGGCCTAGAAGCTTTCTTT. The variable domain in full, completed from reference TRBV9 and TRBJ1-1, reads DSGVTQTPKHLITATGQRVTLRCSPRSGDLSVYWYQQSLDQGLQFLIQYYNGEERAKGNILERFSAQQFPDLHSELNLSSLELGDSALYFCASSEGLEAFFGQGTRLTVV.

This chain uses TRBV5-1 with TRBJ1-1; D call uncertain. The V end was cut by 6 bases, the J end by 1 base, with 10 bases between. The CDR3 contains 13 residues. Germline CDR1 SGHRS, CDR2 YFSETQ. This chain's CDR3 is CASKVQSNTEAFF. CDR3 coding DNA: TGCGCCAGCAAGGTACAGTCGAACACTGAAGCTTTCTTT.

This chain joins TRBV18 and TRBJ1-4; D not certain. Germline V gives CDR1 KGHSH, CDR2 LQKENI. Trimming took off 3 bases at V and 7 bases at J, with 9 bases between the two ends. The CDR3 runs 13 residues. The CDR3 coding sequence is TGTGCCAGCTCACCGGAGTTAGGTGAAAAACTGTTTTTT. Translation: CASSPELGEKLFF.

The chain carries TRBV5-1 and TRBJ1-1, with TRBD1 matching over 7 bases. Germline V gene sequence: CDR1 SGHRS, CDR2 YFSETQ. The CDR3 extends over 15 amino acids. V gave up 2 bases and J gave up 4 bases; unmatched junction bases: 8. This CDR3 is CASSLGTAPSTEAFF. DNA of the CDR3: TGCGCCAGCAGCTTAGGGACAGCTCCCTCCACTGAAGCTTTCTTT.

The chain employs TRBV10-1 and TRBJ2-3, with TRBD2 matching 7 bases. V shed 6 bases and J 1 base; nucleotides not matched to a gene: 7. This CDR3 contains 15 residues. Germline CDR1 reads WNHNN; CDR2 reads SYGVQD (reference sequence). The CDR3 region has the DNA TGCGCCAGCAGGGATAGCGGGTCCCGCACAGATACGCAGTATTTT. This translates into CASRDSGSRTDTQYF.

The chain couples TRBV19 to TRBJ1-2; possibly TRBD1 for D (5 bases). This CDR3 has 13 amino acids. Trimming cost V 10 bases and J 4 bases, with 16 bases left between them. Looked up from germline, CDR1 is LNHDA and CDR2 is SQIVND (reference sequence). The CDR3 DNA sequence: TGTGCCACCCGAGACAGTAAAGGCTATGGCTACACCTTC. Translated: CATRDSKGYGYTF.

The chain couples TRBV25-1 to TRBJ1-4; TRBD1 matches at 8 bases. This CDR3 has 18 residues. Losses at the gene ends were 3 bases for V and 5 bases for J; bases not matched to a gene: 14. The germline CDR1 and CDR2 sequences are MGHDK and SYGVNS. The CDR3 coding sequence is TGTGCCAGCAGTGACCACGTCGGGACAGGCTTTTCCAATGAAAAACTGTTTTTT. This translates into CASSDHVGTGFSNEKLFF.

V and J are TRBV5-1 and TRBJ1-1; unclear D gene. This CDR3 has 13 amino acids. V dropped 4 bases and J dropped 7 bases, with 14 bases sitting between them. In germline, CDR1 is SGHRS, CDR2 YFSETQ. The CDR3 DNA reads as TGCGCCAGCAGCAAGACCATGGCAGATGAAGCTTTCTTT. Translated: CASSKTMADEAFF.

The chain employs TRBV6-2 or TRBV6-3 and TRBJ1-1; possibly TRBD1 for D (6 bases). Trimming stripped 0 bases from V and 2 bases from J, with 13 bases between. Looked up from germline, CDR1 is MNHEY and CDR2 is SVGEGT. This CDR3 spans 16 amino acids. CDR3 loop: CASSYSPGAGNTEAFF. CDR3 in DNA: TGTGCCAGCAGTTACTCTCCGGGGGCGGGAAACACTGAAGCTTTCTTT.

This clone was seen a few times. The chain couples TRBV2 to TRBJ1-1, with TRBD1 identical over 10 bases. Trimming cost V 11 bases and J 7 bases; bases outside gene matches: 10. The CDR3 loop spans 13 amino acids. The germline gives CDR1 SNHLY, CDR2 FYNNEI. The CDR3 nucleotides read TGTGCCGGCTTGGACAGGGGGTCTTTTGAAGCTTTCTTT. Its protein is CAGLDRGSFEAFF.

This CDR3 reads CASSAGTAKYDTEAFF. DNA of the CDR3: TGTGCCAGCAGCGCGGGGACAGCGAAATACGACACTGAAGCTTTCTTT. This sequence joins TRBV9 and TRBJ1-1, with 7 positions matching TRBD1. Trimming took 3 bases from V and 3 from J; bases not matched to a gene: 11. CDR3 length: 16 amino acids. CDR1 and CDR2 from the germline V gene are SGDLS and YYNGEE.

This chain uses TRBV6-5 with TRBJ1-2, with D possibly being TRBD1 (5 bases). Trimming cost V 5 bases and J 8 bases, with 12 bases left between them. The CDR3 has 12 residues. Germline CDR1 and CDR2: MNHEY and SVGAGI. CDR3 residues: CASSTRVGGYTF. In DNA form, the CDR3 reads TGTGCCAGCAGTACCAGGGTTGGAGGCTACACCTTC.

CDR3 bases: TGTGCCATCAGTGCCCCCCACAGGGGGCAATCCCCCTACGAGCAGTACTTC. Translated, it gives CAISAPHRGQSPYEQYF. V is TRBV10-3 and J is TRBJ2-7, with 9 bases fitting TRBD1. CDR1 and CDR2 from the germline V gene are ENHRY and SYGVKD. The length of the CDR3 is 17 residues. V dropped 4 bases and J dropped 2; count of bases not matched to a gene: 12.